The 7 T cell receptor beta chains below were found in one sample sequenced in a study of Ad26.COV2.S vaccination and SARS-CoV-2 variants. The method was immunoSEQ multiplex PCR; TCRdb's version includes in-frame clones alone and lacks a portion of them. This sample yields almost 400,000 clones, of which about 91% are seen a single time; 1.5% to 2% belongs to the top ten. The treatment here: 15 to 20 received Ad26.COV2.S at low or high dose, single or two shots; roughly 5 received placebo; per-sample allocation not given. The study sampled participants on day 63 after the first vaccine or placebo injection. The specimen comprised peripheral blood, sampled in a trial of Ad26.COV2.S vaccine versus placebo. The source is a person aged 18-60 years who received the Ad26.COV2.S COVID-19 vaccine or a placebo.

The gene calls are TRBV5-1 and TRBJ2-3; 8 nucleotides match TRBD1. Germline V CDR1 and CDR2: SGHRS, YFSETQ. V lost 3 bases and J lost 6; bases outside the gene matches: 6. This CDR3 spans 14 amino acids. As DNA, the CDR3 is TGCGCCAGCAGCTCCAATACAGGGGGGGATACGCAGTATTTT. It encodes CASSSNTGGDTQYF.

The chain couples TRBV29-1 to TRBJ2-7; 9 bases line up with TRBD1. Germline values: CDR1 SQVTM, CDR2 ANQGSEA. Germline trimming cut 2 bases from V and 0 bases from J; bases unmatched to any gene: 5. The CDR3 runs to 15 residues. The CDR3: CSVEPLTGGSYEQYF. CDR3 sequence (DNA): TGCAGCGTTGAACCCCTGACAGGGGGCTCCTACGAGCAGTACTTC.

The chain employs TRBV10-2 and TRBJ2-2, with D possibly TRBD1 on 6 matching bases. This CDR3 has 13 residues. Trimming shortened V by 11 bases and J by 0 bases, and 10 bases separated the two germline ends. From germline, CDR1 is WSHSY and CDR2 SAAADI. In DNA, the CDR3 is TGCGCCGGGGGACACCCGAACACCGGGGAGCTGTTTTTT. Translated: CAGGHPNTGELFF.

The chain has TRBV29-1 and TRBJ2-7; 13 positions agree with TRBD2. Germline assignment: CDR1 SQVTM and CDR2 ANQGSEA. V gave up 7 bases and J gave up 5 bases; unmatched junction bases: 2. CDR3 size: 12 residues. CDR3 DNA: TGCAGCGCGACTAGCGGGAGGAACGAGCAGTACTTC. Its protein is CSATSGRNEQYF.

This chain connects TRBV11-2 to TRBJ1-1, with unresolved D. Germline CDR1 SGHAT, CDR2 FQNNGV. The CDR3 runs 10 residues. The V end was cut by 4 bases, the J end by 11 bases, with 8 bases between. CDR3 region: CASSSAGAFF. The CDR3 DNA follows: TGTGCCAGCAGCTCCGCTGGGGCTTTCTTT.

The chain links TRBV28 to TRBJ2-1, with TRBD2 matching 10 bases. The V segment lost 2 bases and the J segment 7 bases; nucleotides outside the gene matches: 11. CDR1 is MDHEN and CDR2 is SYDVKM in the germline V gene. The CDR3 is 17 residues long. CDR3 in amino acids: CASSLTHGTSERNEQFF. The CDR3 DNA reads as TGTGCCAGCAGTTTAACTCACGGGACTAGCGAGAGAAATGAGCAGTTCTTC.

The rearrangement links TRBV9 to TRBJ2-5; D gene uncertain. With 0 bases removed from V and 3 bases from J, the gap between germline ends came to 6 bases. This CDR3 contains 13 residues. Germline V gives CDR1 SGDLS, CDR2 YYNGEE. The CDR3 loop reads CASSVDGKETQYF. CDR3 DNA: TGTGCCAGCAGCGTAGATGGCAAAGAGACCCAGTACTTC. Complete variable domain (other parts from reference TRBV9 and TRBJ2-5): DSGVTQTPKHLITATGQRVTLRCSPRSGDLSVYWYQQSLDQGLQFLIQYYNGEERAKGNILERFSAQQFPDLHSELNLSSLELGDSALYFCASSVDGKETQYFGPGTRLLVL.